The clone carrying this T cell receptor beta chain was observed a few times. Its antigen is currently unknown. The junction shows a germline mismatch at one end, possibly a read error. MiXCR, run by TCRdb on the RT-PCR reads, gives a single entry per CDR3 protein. The sample has 600,000 to 700,000 distinct CDR3 sequences; about 14% are singletons. The data are from a study of response to subunit inactivated influenza vaccine. Study-wide results and caveats: Authors suggested each seasonal flu vaccination may recruit only limited numbers of new T cells.

The CDR3 length is 8 residues. The germline V gene has CDR1 SQVTM and CDR2 ANQGSEA. The chain has TRBV29-1 and TRBJ2-1, with TRBD1 as a possible D gene (5 bases). The clonotype originates from a man over 45 who received an inactivated influenza vaccine. The sequenced sample was PBMCs from blood, obtained 14 to 15 days before vaccination. Written as DNA, the CDR3 is TGCAGCGTTGGCGAAGGGGAATTC. Its translation is CSVGEGEF.